A single sample gave rise to the 21 T cell receptor beta chains below, sequenced in a study of blood T cells in healthy people across ages. Through a sample-barcoded 5' primer and a J-beta primer mix, a second PCR was run for roughly 6 to 11 cycles. Each CDR3 protein gets one entry after TCRdb re-called the 5' RACE reads with MiXCR. Among approximately 880,000 distinct CDR3 sequences listed, around 49% were seen once. Sequencing was carried out using blood. The origin of the receptors is a man aged 30-40 years in good health.

The genes are TRBV28 and TRBJ2-7; D may be TRBD1 (5 bases). Germline V gives CDR1 MDHEN, CDR2 SYDVKM. Trimming took off 4 bases at V and 7 bases at J, with 20 bases between the two ends. The CDR3 extends over 15 amino acids. Here the CDR3 reads CASSSQGRYLGEQYF. The DNA for the CDR3 is TGTGCCAGCAGTTCTCAGGGTCGCTATCTAGGGGAGCAGTACTTC.

In this sample, this clonotype turned up a few times. This chain joins TRBV6-1 and TRBJ2-7; possible D gene TRBD2, 5 bases. V dropped 3 bases and J dropped 0 bases, with 21 bases sitting between them. Per germline, CDR1 MNHNS and CDR2 SASEGT. The CDR3 is made up of 18 amino acids. The CDR3 here is CASSEDPPWRANSYEQYF. CDR3 coding DNA: TGTGCCAGCAGTGAGGACCCTCCTTGGCGGGCCAACTCCTACGAGCAGTACTTC.

V is TRBV28 and J is TRBJ1-2; weak D call: TRBD1 (5 bases). This CDR3 spans 15 amino acids. V lost 5 bases to trimming and J lost 0 bases, with 13 bases between them. Germline V lookup: CDR1 MDHEN, CDR2 SYDVKM. DNA for the CDR3: TGTGCCAGCAGTAAAGTCGACAGAGCTAACTATGGCTACACCTTC. This encodes CASSKVDRANYGYTF.

This clonotype was seen repeatedly, ten times or more. The rearrangement links TRBV12-3 or TRBV12-4 to TRBJ2-1; D call uncertain. V was clipped by 3 bases and J by 4 bases, with 4 bases between them. There are 12 residues in the CDR3. In DNA, the CDR3 is TGTGCCAGCAGTTTCTTGTACAATGAGCAGTTCTTC. Its translation: CASSFLYNEQFF.

In the case of this clonotype: It may be a read error: a sequence one base away is much more abundant. This chain connects TRBV28 to TRBJ1-5; D remains ambiguous. Germline V gene lookup returns CDR1 MDHEN and CDR2 SYDVKM. The CDR3 runs 12 residues. For the CDR3, the DNA is TGTGCCAGCAGGAGTAGCAATCAGCCCCGGCATTTT. Translating gives CASRSSNQPRHF.

This clonotype was picked up one time. The chain combines TRBV5-4 with TRBJ1-2, with D possibly matching TRBD1 (6 bases). The V end was cut by 4 bases, the J end by 4 bases, with 14 bases between. This CDR3 region has 14 residues. Germline V lookup: CDR1 SGHNT, CDR2 YYREEE (reference sequence). The CDR3 here is CASSVLGGGYGYTF. The DNA for the CDR3 is TGTGCCAGCAGCGTGCTTGGAGGGGGCTATGGCTACACCTTC.

The gene calls are TRBV4-3 and TRBJ2-1, with 12 positions matching TRBD2. In germline, CDR1 is LGHNA, CDR2 YSLEER. The CDR3 runs to 17 residues. The junction had 10 bases not matched to a gene; V was cut back by 1 base and J by 9 bases. CDR3 DNA: TGCGCCAGCAGCCAAGGCCAGACTAGCGGGAGACGTCGTGAGCAGTTCTTC. Translation gives CASSQGQTSGRRREQFF.

This clonotype was observed a few times. The V gene is TRBV5-6, the J gene TRBJ2-1; 9 nucleotides align to TRBD1. CDR1 and CDR2 (germline): SGHDT, YYEEEE. With 4 bases clipped from V and 14 bases from J, the junction kept 10 bases outside the gene matches. This CDR3 region has 13 residues. CDR3 protein: CASSGTDRGREFF. The CDR3 DNA is TGTGCCAGCAGCGGCACTGACAGGGGGAGGGAGTTCTTC.

V and J are TRBV4-1 and TRBJ1-5; 7 bases match TRBD1. The CDR3 runs to 16 residues. V lost 2 bases, J lost 3 bases, and 7 bases stayed unmatched. The V gene's germline CDR1 is MGHRA and CDR2 YSYEKL. The CDR3 reads CASSQSGTAHNQPQHF. CDR3 DNA: TGCGCCAGCAGCCAAAGCGGGACAGCGCACAATCAGCCCCAGCATTTT.

DNA for the CDR3: TGCGCCAGCAAGCTTGGCGGGACAGACACCTACGAGCAGTACTTC. The encoded protein is CASKLGGTDTYEQYF. The rearrangement uses TRBV5-1 and TRBJ2-7; a possible D gene is TRBD1 (7 bases). The CDR3 extends over 15 amino acids. V was cut by 6 bases and J by 2 bases, with 18 bases left in between. Germline assignment: CDR1 SGHRS and CDR2 YFSETQ.

The rearrangement links TRBV27 to TRBJ2-5; TRBD2 matches 12 bases. The junction had 8 bases not matched to a gene; V was cut back by 5 bases and J by 4 bases. CDR1 is MNHEY and CDR2 is SMNVEV in the germline V gene (reference sequence). The CDR3 sequence is 16 residues long. The CDR3 bases are TGTGCCAGCAGTCTACTAGCGGGGGGTTTCAGAGAGACCCAGTACTTC. Amino acid sequence: CASSLLAGGFRETQYF.

J is TRBJ2-7 and V is TRBV20-1; TRBD2 is a possible D gene (5 bases). The ends were cut back, 4 bases at V and 2 bases at J, with 12 bases in the middle. CDR1 and CDR2 (germline): DFQATT, SNEGSKA (reference sequence). The CDR3 extends over 13 amino acids. The DNA of the CDR3 is TGCAGTGCTACGGTGGACTCGCCCTACGAGCAGTACTTC. Encoded protein: CSATVDSPYEQYF.

The chain combines TRBV9 with TRBJ1-4; 12 nucleotides line up with TRBD1. The J segment lost 10 bases and the V segment lost 4 bases, leaving 8 bases of the junction unmatched. Looked up from germline, CDR1 is SGDLS and CDR2 is YYNGEE. CDR3 length: 15 amino acids. This CDR3 reads CASSRVGTGGAKLFF. The CDR3 DNA sequence: TGTGCCAGCAGCCGTGTCGGGACAGGGGGCGCAAAACTGTTTTTT.

The chain combines TRBV12-3 or TRBV12-4 with TRBJ2-5, with 9 bases matching TRBD2. The CDR3 is 15 amino acids. Trimming cost V 6 bases and J 4 bases; bases outside gene matches: 9. The CDR3 DNA reads TGTGCCAGCAGCCCAAGCGGGAGGAAGGGAGAGACCCAGTACTTC. Protein: CASSPSGRKGETQYF.

The rearrangement joins TRBV5-1 to TRBJ1-2; 7 bases are shared with TRBD1. Germline V CDR1 and CDR2: SGHRS, YFSETQ. The length of the CDR3 is 14 residues. With 1 base clipped from V and 3 bases from J, the junction kept 3 bases outside the gene matches. Written as DNA, the CDR3 is TGCGCCAGCAGCTTGTCTACAGGGGACTATGGCTACACCTTC. The encoded protein is CASSLSTGDYGYTF.

The table lists this clonotype with a few counts. The chain recombines TRBV28 with TRBJ2-1; D might be TRBD1 (6 bases). Trimming stripped 5 bases from V and 1 base from J, with 12 bases between. Germline lookup yields CDR1 MDHEN and CDR2 SYDVKM. CDR3 length equals 15 residues. This CDR3 reads CASSETGRSYNEQFF. In DNA form, the CDR3 reads TGTGCCAGCAGTGAAACAGGGAGATCCTACAATGAGCAGTTCTTC.

In this sample, this clonotype turned up a few times. A read error may account for a junction end that differs from germline. This chain connects TRBV7-7 to TRBJ2-5; a possible D gene is TRBD2 (5 bases). The CDR3 is made up of 14 amino acids. Per germline, CDR1 SSHAT and CDR2 FNYEAQ (reference sequence). The CDR3 bases are TGTGCTAGCAGCCCCGGGAAATTCGGAGAGACCCAGTACTTC. Amino acid sequence: CASSPGKFGETQYF.

The genes are TRBV5-1 and TRBJ1-2, with a possible D match to TRBD1 (5 bases). With 3 bases removed from V and 8 bases from J, the gap between germline ends came to 26 bases. The CDR3 runs 17 residues. Per the germline V gene, CDR1 is SGHRS and CDR2 is YFSETQ. The CDR3 DNA reads TGCGCCAGCAGCTCACGATCACAACCCGGGACGGAGGCGGGCTACACCTTC. Protein sequence: CASSSRSQPGTEAGYTF. Drawing the rest from reference TRBV5-1 and TRBJ1-2, the complete variable domain is KAGVTQTPRYLIKTRGQQVTLSCSPISGHRSVSWYQQTPGQGLQFLFEYFSETQRNKGNFPGRFSGRQFSNSRSEMNVSTLELGDSALYLCASSSRSQPGTEAGYTFGSGTRLTVV.

This clonotype came up a few times. This chain connects TRBV9 to TRBJ2-3; tentative D call: TRBD1 (5 bases). The V gene lost 3 bases and the J gene lost 2 bases, with 13 bases spanning the gap. The germline V gene encodes CDR1 SGDLS and CDR2 YYNGEE. The CDR3 extends over 15 amino acids. The CDR3 loop reads CASSGGHGNTDTQYF. The CDR3 DNA is TGTGCCAGCAGCGGCGGACACGGCAACACAGATACGCAGTATTTT.

The chain employs TRBV15 and TRBJ1-6; D is possibly TRBD1 (6 bases). The CDR3 sequence is 15 residues long. The germline V gene encodes CDR1 LNHNV and CDR2 YYDKDF (reference sequence). V dropped 5 bases and J dropped 5 bases, with 13 bases sitting between them. The CDR3 sequence is CATSFGQLDNSPLHF. DNA for the CDR3: TGTGCCACCAGCTTTGGACAGCTCGATAATTCACCCCTCCACTTT.

This clonotype occurred a few times. The CDR3 loop is CSVAPRWRAETQYF. The CDR3 DNA reads TGCAGCGTTGCACCACGGTGGAGGGCCGAGACCCAGTACTTC. The rearrangement uses TRBV29-1 and TRBJ2-5; TRBD2 might be the D (6 bases). The CDR3 spans 14 residues. Trimming pared 4 bases from V and 5 bases from J, leaving 17 bases between. Per germline, CDR1 SQVTM and CDR2 ANQGSEA.